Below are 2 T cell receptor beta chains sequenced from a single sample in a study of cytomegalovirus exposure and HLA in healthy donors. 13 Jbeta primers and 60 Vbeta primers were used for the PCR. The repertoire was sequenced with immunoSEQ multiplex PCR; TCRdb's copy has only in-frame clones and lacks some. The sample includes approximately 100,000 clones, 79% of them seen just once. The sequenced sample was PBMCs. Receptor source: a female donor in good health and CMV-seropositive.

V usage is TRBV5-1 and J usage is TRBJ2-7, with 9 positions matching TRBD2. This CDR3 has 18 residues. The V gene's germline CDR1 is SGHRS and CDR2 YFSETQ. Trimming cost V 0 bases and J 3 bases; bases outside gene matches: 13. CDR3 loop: CASSLEGSGSFGDYEQYF. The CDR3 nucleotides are TGCGCCAGCAGCTTGGAGGGTAGCGGGAGTTTTGGGGACTACGAGCAGTACTTC.

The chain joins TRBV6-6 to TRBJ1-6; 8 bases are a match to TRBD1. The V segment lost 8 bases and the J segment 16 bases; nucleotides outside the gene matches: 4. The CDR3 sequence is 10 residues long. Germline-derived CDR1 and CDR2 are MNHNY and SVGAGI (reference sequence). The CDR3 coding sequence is TGTGCCAGCGGTCGGACAGGGCTCCACTTT. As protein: CASGRTGLHF.